The next 7 T cell receptor beta chains were all read from a single sample in a study of blood T cells in healthy people across ages. A second PCR, run for about 6 to 11 cycles, used a sample-barcoded 5' primer plus a J-beta primer mix. From the 5' RACE reads, TCRdb called clonotypes with MiXCR, one entry per CDR3 protein. The sample has 700,000 to 900,000 distinct CDR3 sequences, about 26% seen once. The data were also submitted as part of a second study, on T cells of mothers and their children.

What was sequenced was blood. These receptors all come from a boy aged 5-17 years in good health.

The chain joins TRBV10-2 to TRBJ2-5; 8 bases agree with TRBD1. This CDR3 region has 14 residues. Germline trimming cut 0 bases from V and 6 bases from J; bases unmatched to any gene: 3. CDR1 WSHSY and CDR2 SAAADI come from the germline V gene. The DNA for the CDR3 is TGCGCCAGCAGTGAGTCCCAGGGGGCGAAGACCCAGTACTTC. This sequence encodes CASSESQGAKTQYF.

The chain has TRBV30 and TRBJ1-2; D is ambiguous. V was clipped by 1 base and J by 6 bases, with 18 bases between them. CDR1 is GTSNPN, CDR2 SVGIG, per germline (reference sequence). The CDR3 length is 15 residues. The CDR3 DNA reads TGTGCCTGGAGTGATCCCGACCTCCCCAGAAATGGCTACACCTTC. Translating it yields CAWSDPDLPRNGYTF.

The chain carries TRBV28 and TRBJ2-5, with 7 bases lining up with TRBD1. CDR3 length: 14 amino acids. J lost 5 bases, V lost 4 bases, and 7 bases had no gene match. Germline V lookup: CDR1 MDHEN, CDR2 SYDVKM. CDR3 sequence (DNA): TGTGCCAGCAGTTCCCCTACAGGGGCCGAGACCCAGTACTTC. It yields the protein CASSSPTGAETQYF.

This clonotype was found a few times. This chain links TRBV27 with TRBJ2-2; no clear D. The CDR3 runs 11 residues. Trimming removed 7 bases at V and 5 bases at J, with 5 bases between. Germline V gives CDR1 MNHEY, CDR2 SMNVEV (reference sequence). The CDR3 sequence is CASTKTGELFF. The CDR3 coding sequence is TGTGCCAGCACCAAGACCGGGGAGCTGTTTTTT.

This clonotype has more than one count but fewer than ten. The rearrangement links TRBV5-5 to TRBJ2-4, with D unresolved. The CDR3 contains 14 residues. Germline CDR1 reads SGHKS; CDR2 reads YYEKEE (reference sequence). Between the trimmed V and J ends, which lost 1 base and 5 bases, there was a span of 10 bases. The CDR3 is CASSLSSAENIQYF. The DNA for the CDR3 is TGTGCCAGCAGCTTGTCGTCCGCGGAAAACATTCAGTACTTC.

The chain couples TRBV6-6 to TRBJ1-2; 7 bases are shared with TRBD1. This CDR3 is built from 10 residues. Germline V lookup: CDR1 MNHNY, CDR2 SVGAGI (reference sequence). The ends lost 6 bases at V and 13 bases at J; junction bases unmatched: 5. CDR3 loop: CASRRTGLTF. CDR3 in DNA: TGTGCCAGCAGACGGACAGGCCTCACCTTC.

This clonotype was found a few times. The rearrangement joins TRBV3-1 to TRBJ2-1; the match to TRBD2 covers 9 bases. The J segment lost 8 bases and the V segment lost 3 bases, leaving 11 bases of the junction unmatched. The CDR3 consists of 16 residues. Germline CDR1 is LGHDT and CDR2 is YNNKEL (reference sequence). The CDR3 DNA sequence: TGTGCCAGCAGCCAGCTAGCGGGGCGGGGTCGCGATGAGCAGTTCTTC. Its protein is CASSQLAGRGRDEQFF.